This record covers a single T cell receptor beta chain. No antigen is known for it. No much larger clonotype is one base removed from it; base qualities were not supplied. The data were obtained in a study of cytotoxic CD8 clonotypes in ibrutinib-treated CLL (dated by TCRdb to about 2021). For context, the study as a whole: The cohort was composed of about 10 relapsed/refractory and about 15 treatment-naive patients; IGHV unmutated status was identified in 17 patients. Partial responses were observed in some 24 patients and complete responses in 2; after a median follow-up of around 64 months, remission was maintained in 14 patients and progression was observed in about twelve. Response samples were obtained after a median of 12 months of treatment, with a range of about 6 to 40 months. An average of roughly 250,000 productive templates and 94,082 productive rearrangements was obtained per sample. Of the 70 to 100 people in the trial, around 24 had longitudinal samples available. Cryopreserved peripheral blood mononuclear cells were collected at three points: before therapy, at response, and at either sustained remission or disease progression. Every remission and progressive disease sample was obtained while ibrutinib was still being received by the patients. Here is what the overall study found, with its caveats: Public clonotypes were rare and either contracted or stayed stable during treatment, and the rise in clonality at ibrutinib response reflected the expansion of private clonotypes. Sustained-remission and progressing patients did not have matched sampling times, and lymph node repertoires were not examined. Baseline clonality was found to be higher than that of age-matched healthy donors and was strongly correlated with circulating CD8+ T-cell counts. Clonality rose at ibrutinib response, remained stable during sustained remission, and dropped back toward baseline at progression.

Its CDR3 holds 15 amino acids, cysteine through phenylalanine. Of all the DNA, just the CDR3 is kept, 45 bases in frame from base 1. The germline V gene yields KGHSH for CDR1 and LQKENI for CDR2. Trimming takes 8 bases off V and 4 bases off J; junction bases not matched to a gene: 10. On a MiSeq, deep resolution sequencing aimed for a depth between 1 in 1 million and 1 in 200,000 T cells, with each clonotype covered 10x on average. The immunoSEQ hsTCRB Kit was used to generate TCR beta libraries. The study's processing was this. ImmunoSEQ Data Assistant and ImmunoSEQ Analyzer were used for data analysis, and V, D and J genes were assigned according to IMGT definitions. Clonality, with values ranging from 0 to 1, was calculated as one minus the normalized Shannon entropy of productive rearrangement frequencies. Only overrepresented clonotypes making up at least 0.05% of the repertoire of each patient were included in the public clonotype analysis. Approximately 13 age-matched healthy donor repertoires from immuneACCESS served as clonality controls. TCRdb took over this immuneACCESS table, retaining in-frame rearrangements with V and J assigned. Such tables are incomplete; in checked studies, under half of the missing clones stem from an unresolved V gene, and the remainder is unexplained. That table gives V, J and clone size, and the DNA gave D and trimming. In this sample the table shows about 130,000 clones, under 90% of which occur a single time. The ten largest clones add up to 2.5% to 3.5% of the sample.

This specimen's time point label, per the study, means: approximately 25 months on ibrutinib. Roughly 2 micrograms of genomic DNA were extracted from cryopreserved PBMCs for TCR beta library preparation. Longitudinal blood samples from CLL patients on ibrutinib monotherapy underwent high-throughput TCR beta sequencing. Patients were enrolled in a phase 2 open-label single-center ibrutinib monotherapy trial. The receptor was isolated from a human donor with chronic lymphocytic leukemia. In this chain, TRBV18 is recombined with TRBJ2-1, with 8 middle bases fitting TRBD2. The sample was PBMCs, taken after 24 months of ibrutinib treatment. The nucleotide sequence is TGTGCCAGCGCCGGGAGGGAAGGGCTGTACAATGAGCAGTTCTTC. Its protein is CASAGREGLYNEQFF.